Listed below are T cell receptor beta chains from one sample, sequenced in a study of shared clonotypes between healthy human individuals. The table came from immunoSEQ multiplex PCR; TCRdb's copy has only in-frame clones and leaves some out. Of about 380,000 clones listed, 90% to 97% are singletons. Material: memory CD8+ T cells sorted from blood. The source is a man aged 25 to 45 in good health. Both conserved end residues are part of each CDR3. The order of the fields is J gene, V gene, CDR3 protein.

J gene: TRBJ2-5; V gene: TRBV7-7; CDR3 protein: CASSSRTNSVETQYF
J gene: TRBJ2-7; V gene: TRBV27; CDR3 protein: CASSFGITSYEQYF
J gene: TRBJ2-5; V gene: TRBV29-1; CDR3 protein: CSVLGGNGLQETQYF
J gene: TRBJ2-3; V gene: TRBV30; CDR3 protein: CAWTGSTDTQYF
J gene: TRBJ2-3; V gene: TRBV28; CDR3 protein: CASSLERKYQGTDTQYF
J gene: TRBJ2-5; V gene: TRBV5-1; CDR3 protein: CASSPLAGVTVGGDETQYF
J gene: TRBJ2-2; V gene: TRBV19; CDR3 protein: CATNHRESNTGELFF
J gene: TRBJ2-3; V gene: TRBV27; CDR3 protein: CASSLNGRGADTQYF
J gene: TRBJ2-5; V gene: TRBV5-1; CDR3 protein: CAGSLAGGQIQETQYF
J gene: TRBJ2-1; V gene: TRBV14; CDR3 protein: CASSQEAGWGNEQFF
J gene: TRBJ2-7; V gene: TRBV15; CDR3 protein: CATSRDRLAGRGEQYF
J gene: TRBJ2-5; V gene: TRBV13; CDR3 protein: CASSLGTSGYIQETQYF
J gene: TRBJ1-5; V gene: TRBV5-1; CDR3 protein: CASSLDVNQPQHF
J gene: TRBJ1-1; V gene: TRBV11-2; CDR3 protein: CASSLGTRAFF
J gene: TRBJ2-5; V gene: TRBV6-1; CDR3 protein: CASKVETQYF
J gene: TRBJ2-5; V gene: TRBV10-3; CDR3 protein: CAIWTGGTETQYF
J gene: TRBJ1-2; V gene: TRBV28; CDR3 protein: CASSRDSNWGFSGYTF
J gene: TRBJ2-5; V gene: TRBV7-9; CDR3 protein: CASSLALRAQETQYF
J gene: TRBJ2-3; V gene: TRBV7-2; CDR3 protein: CASSLTATDTQYF
J gene: TRBJ2-7; V gene: TRBV7-2; CDR3 protein: CASSLGGRFYEQYF
J gene: TRBJ2-2; V gene: TRBV27; CDR3 protein: CASSLIGGAGELFF
J gene: TRBJ2-3; V gene: TRBV12-2; CDR3 protein: CASRFTGEGPDTQYF
J gene: TRBJ1-4; V gene: TRBV18; CDR3 protein: CASSPGQGEKLFF
J gene: TRBJ2-2; V gene: TRBV4-1; CDR3 protein: CASSQGRRTGEPSNTGELFF
J gene: TRBJ2-7; V gene: TRBV5-1; CDR3 protein: CASSLDKVSYEQYF
J gene: TRBJ1-1; V gene: TRBV19; CDR3 protein: CASSIRDTEAFF
J gene: TRBJ2-7; V gene: TRBV7-9; CDR3 protein: CASSLEGSRYF
J gene: TRBJ2-5; V gene: TRBV4-1; CDR3 protein: CASSQDRASGQETQYF